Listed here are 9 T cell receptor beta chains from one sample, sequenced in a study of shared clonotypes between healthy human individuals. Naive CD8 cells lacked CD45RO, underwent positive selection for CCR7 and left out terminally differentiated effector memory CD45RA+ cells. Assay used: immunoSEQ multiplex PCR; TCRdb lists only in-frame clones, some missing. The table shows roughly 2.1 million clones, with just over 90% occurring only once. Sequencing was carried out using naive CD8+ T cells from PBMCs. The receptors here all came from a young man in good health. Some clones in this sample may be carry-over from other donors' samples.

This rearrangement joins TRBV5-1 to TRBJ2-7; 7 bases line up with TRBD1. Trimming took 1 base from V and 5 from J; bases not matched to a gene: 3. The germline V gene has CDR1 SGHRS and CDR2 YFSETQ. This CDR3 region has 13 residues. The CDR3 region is CASSLTQGHEQYF. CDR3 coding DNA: TGCGCCAGCAGCTTGACACAGGGGCACGAGCAGTACTTC.

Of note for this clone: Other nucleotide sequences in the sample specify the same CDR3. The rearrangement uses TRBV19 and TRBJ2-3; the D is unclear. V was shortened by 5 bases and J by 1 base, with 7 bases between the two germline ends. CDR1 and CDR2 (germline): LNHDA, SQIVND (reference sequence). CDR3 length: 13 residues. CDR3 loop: CASSDRGTDTQYF. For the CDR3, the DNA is TGTGCCAGTAGTGACCGGGGCACAGATACGCAGTATTTT.

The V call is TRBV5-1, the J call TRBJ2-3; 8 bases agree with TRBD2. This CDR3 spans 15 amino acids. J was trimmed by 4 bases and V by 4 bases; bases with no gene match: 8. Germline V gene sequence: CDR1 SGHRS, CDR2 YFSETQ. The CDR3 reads CASSEGLALSDTQYF. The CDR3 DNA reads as TGCGCCAGCAGCGAAGGACTAGCTCTTTCAGATACGCAGTATTTT.

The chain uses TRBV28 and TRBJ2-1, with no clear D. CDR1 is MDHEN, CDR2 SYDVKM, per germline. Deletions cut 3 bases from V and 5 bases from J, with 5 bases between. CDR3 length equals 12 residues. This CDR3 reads CASSFSNNEQFF. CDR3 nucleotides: TGTGCCAGCAGTTTTTCCAACAATGAGCAGTTCTTC. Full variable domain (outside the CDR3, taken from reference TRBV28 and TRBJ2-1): DVKVTQSSRYLVKRTGEKVFLECVQDMDHENMFWYRQDPGLGLRLIYFSYDVKMKEKGDIPEGYSVSREKKERFSLILESASTNQTSMYLCASSFSNNEQFFGPGTRLTVL.

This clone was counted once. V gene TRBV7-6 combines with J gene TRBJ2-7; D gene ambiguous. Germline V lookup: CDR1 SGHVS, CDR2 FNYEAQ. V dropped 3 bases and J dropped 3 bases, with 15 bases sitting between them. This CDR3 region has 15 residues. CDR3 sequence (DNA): TGTGCCAGCAGCTTCGGCCCAAAGGGCAACTACGAGCAGTACTTC. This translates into CASSFGPKGNYEQYF. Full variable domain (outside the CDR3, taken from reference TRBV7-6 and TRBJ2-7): GAGVSQSPRYKVTKRGQDVALRCDPISGHVSLYWYRQALGQGPEFLTYFNYEAQQDKSGLPNDRFSAERPEGSISTLTIQRTEQRDSAMYRCASSFGPKGNYEQYFGPGTRLTVT.

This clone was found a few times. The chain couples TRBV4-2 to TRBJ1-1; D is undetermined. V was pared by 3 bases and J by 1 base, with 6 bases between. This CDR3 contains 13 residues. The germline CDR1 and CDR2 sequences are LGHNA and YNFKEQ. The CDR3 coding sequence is TGTGCCAGCAGCCAGATATCGAACACTGAAGCTTTCTTT. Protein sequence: CASSQISNTEAFF.

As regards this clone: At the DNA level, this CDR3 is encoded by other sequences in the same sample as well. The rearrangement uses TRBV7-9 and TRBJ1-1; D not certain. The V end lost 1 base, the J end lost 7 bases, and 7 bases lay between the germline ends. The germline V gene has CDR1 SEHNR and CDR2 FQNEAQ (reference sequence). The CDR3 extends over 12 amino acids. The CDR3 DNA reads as TGTGCCAGCAGCTTAGGTGGAGTTGAAGCTTTCTTT. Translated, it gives CASSLGGVEAFF. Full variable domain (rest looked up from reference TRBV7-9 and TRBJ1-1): DTGVSQNPRHKITKRGQNVTFRCDPISEHNRLYWYRQTLGQGPEFLTYFQNEAQLEKSRLLSDRFSAERPKGSFSTLEIQRTEQGDSAMYLCASSLGGVEAFFGQGTRLTVV.

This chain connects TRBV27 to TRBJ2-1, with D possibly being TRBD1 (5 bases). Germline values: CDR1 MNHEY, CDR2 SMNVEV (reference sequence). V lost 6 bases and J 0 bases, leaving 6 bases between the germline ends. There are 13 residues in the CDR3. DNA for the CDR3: TGTGCCAGCAGGGACAACTCCTACAATGAGCAGTTCTTC. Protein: CASRDNSYNEQFF.

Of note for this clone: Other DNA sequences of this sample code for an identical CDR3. CDR3 residues: CASSGTPSYEQYF. The CDR3 nucleotides are TGTGCCAGCAGCGGGACTCCTTCCTACGAGCAGTACTTC. The chain has TRBV9 and TRBJ2-7; D may be TRBD2 (5 bases). The germline gives CDR1 SGDLS, CDR2 YYNGEE. V lost 3 bases and J 1 base, leaving 8 bases between the germline ends. The CDR3 runs 13 residues.